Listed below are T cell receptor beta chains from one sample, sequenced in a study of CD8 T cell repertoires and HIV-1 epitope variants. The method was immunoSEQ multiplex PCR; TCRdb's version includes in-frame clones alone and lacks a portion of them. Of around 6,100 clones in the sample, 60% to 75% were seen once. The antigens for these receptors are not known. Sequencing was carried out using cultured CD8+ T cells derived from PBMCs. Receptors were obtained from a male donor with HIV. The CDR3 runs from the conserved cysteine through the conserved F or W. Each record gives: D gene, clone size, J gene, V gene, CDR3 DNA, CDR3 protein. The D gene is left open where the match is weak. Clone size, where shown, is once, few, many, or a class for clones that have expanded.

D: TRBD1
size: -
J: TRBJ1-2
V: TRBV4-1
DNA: TGCGCCAGCAGCCAAACCCCGGGACAGGGCTTTGGGGGCTACACCTTC
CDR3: CASSQTPGQGFGGYTF

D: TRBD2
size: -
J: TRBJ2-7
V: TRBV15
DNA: TGTGCCACCAGCAGAGGTCCTATGGCGGGAGCAAGGGTTCCTCGGGGCGAGCAGTACTTC
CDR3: CATSRGPMAGARVPRGEQYF

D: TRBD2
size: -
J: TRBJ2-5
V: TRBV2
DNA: TGTGCCAGCAGCCCTAGAGCGGGAGATGTTGAGACCCAGTACTTC
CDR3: CASSPRAGDVETQYF

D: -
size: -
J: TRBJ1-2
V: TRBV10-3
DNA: TGTGCCATCAGTGAGTCCGGGGGGATTGGGGAAGGCTACACCTTC
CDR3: CAISESGGIGEGYTF

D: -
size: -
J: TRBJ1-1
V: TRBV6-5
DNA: TGTGCCAGCAGTTACTCCAGGGCTGAAGCTTTCTTT
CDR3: CASSYSRAEAFF

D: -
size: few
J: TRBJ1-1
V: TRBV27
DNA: TGTGCCAGCAGTTTAACAGAGAACACTGAAGCTTTCTTT
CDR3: CASSLTENTEAFF

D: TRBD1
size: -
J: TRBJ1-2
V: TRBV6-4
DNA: TGTGCCAGCAGAGAGGACAGGGCCGGGCATGGCTATGGCTACACCTTC
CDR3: CASREDRAGHGYGYTF

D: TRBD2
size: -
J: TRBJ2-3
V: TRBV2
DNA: TGTGCCAGCAGTGAAGTCCGACTAGCGGGGACAGATACGCAGTATTTT
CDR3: CASSEVRLAGTDTQYF

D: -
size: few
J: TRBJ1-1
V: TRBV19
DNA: TGTGCCAGTAGGATACCTGGACAGCCGAACACTGAAGCTTTCTTT
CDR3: CASRIPGQPNTEAFF

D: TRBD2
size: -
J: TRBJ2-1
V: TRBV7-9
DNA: TGTGCCAGCAGCTTAGGGACTAGCGGGGGCGGTGAGCAGTTCTTC
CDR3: CASSLGTSGGGEQFF

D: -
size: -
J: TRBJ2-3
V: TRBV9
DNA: TGTGCCAGCAGCGTAGGATCCGGGGATACGCAGTATTTT
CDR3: CASSVGSGDTQYF

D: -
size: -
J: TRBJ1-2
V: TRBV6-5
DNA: TGTGCCAGCAGTTACTCGAGTTCCTACCCTAACTATGGCTACACCTTC
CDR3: CASSYSSSYPNYGYTF

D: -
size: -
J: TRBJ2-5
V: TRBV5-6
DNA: TGTGCCAGCAGCTTAGCAGGGGGGGCAGAGACCCAGTACTTC
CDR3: CASSLAGGAETQYF

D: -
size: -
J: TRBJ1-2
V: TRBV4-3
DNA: TGCGCCAGCAGCCAAGGTCTCGGGACTTCCTATGGCTACACCTTC
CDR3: CASSQGLGTSYGYTF

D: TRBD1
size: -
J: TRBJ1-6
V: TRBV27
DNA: TGTGCCAGCAGCGAAGGGACAGGTTCTAATTCACCCCTCCACTTT
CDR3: CASSEGTGSNSPLHF

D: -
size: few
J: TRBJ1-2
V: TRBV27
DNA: TGTGCCAGCAGTTTAGGGCAGGGGAGGTATGGCTACACCTTC
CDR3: CASSLGQGRYGYTF

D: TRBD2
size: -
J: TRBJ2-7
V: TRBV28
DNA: TGTGCAAGCAGGGTAATAGCGGGGGCGGAGGAGCAGTACTTC
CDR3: CASRVIAGAEEQYF

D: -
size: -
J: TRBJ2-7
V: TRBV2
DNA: TGTGCCAGCATCCGGCTTAAGGGGATCTACGAGCAGTACTTC
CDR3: CASIRLKGIYEQYF

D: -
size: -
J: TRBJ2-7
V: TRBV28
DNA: TGTGCCAGCAGTTCGGGACAAGCGCCCTACGAGCAGTACTTC
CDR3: CASSSGQAPYEQYF

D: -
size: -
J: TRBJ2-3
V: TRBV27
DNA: TGTGCCAGCAGTACCCCGGGCCCCCAAGATACGCAGTATTTT
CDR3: CASSTPGPQDTQYF

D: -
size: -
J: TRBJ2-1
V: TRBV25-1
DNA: TGTGCCACCGGAGGGCCGAGCTCCTACAATGAGCAGTTCTTC
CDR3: CATGGPSSYNEQFF

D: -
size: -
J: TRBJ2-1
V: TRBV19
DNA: TGTGCCAGTAGTGAGGACCAGAGCTCCTACAATGAGCAGTTCTTC
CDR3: CASSEDQSSYNEQFF

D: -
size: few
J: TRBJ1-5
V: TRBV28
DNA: TGTGCCAGCATCAACCACAGGGAAGATCAGCCCCAGCATTTT
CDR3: CASINHREDQPQHF

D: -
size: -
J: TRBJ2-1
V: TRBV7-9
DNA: TGTGCCAGCAGGGAGAGGGGGGAGGTTAGGAATGAGCAGTTCTTC
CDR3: CASRERGEVRNEQFF

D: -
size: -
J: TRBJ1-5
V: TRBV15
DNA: TGTGCCACCAGCAGCCAGGGGAGGGGGCAGCCCCAGCATTTT
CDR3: CATSSQGRGQPQHF

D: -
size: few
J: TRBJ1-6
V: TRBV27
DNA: TGTGCCAGCAGACAGGAGGATTCACCCCTCCACTTT
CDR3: CASRQEDSPLHF

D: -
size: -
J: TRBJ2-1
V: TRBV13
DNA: TGTGCCAGCAGCCGACTAAGCGATGAGCAGTTCTTC
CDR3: CASSRLSDEQFF

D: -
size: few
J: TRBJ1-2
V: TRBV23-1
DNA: TGCGCCAGCAGTCCATACCACAGGGTCTATGGCTACACCTTC
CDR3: CASSPYHRVYGYTF

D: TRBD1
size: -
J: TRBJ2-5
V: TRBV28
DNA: TGTGCCAGCAGACCAACGGCGGGACAGGGAGAAGAGACCCAGTACTTC
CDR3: CASRPTAGQGEETQYF

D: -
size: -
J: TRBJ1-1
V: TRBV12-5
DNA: TGTGCTAGTGGCCGGGGGGACACTGAAGCTTTCTTT
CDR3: CASGRGDTEAFF

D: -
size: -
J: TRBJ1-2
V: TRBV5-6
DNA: TGTGCCAGCAGCTTGGAGCCCCGCTATGGCTACACCTTC
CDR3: CASSLEPRYGYTF

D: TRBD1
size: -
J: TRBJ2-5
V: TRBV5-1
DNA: TGCGCCAGCAGCCCGGACAGGGGCGTCGGAGAGACCCAGTACTTC
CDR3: CASSPDRGVGETQYF

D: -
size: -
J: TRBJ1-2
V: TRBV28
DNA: TGTGCCAGCAGCCCATACACAGGTGGAGACTATGGCTACACCTTC
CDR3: CASSPYTGGDYGYTF

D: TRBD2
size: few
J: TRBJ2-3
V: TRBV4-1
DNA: TGCGCCAGCAGCCAAGACCCCCCTAGCGGGACTAGCACAGATACGCAGTATTTT
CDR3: CASSQDPPSGTSTDTQYF

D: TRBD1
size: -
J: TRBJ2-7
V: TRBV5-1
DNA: TGCGCCAGCAGCGACGGAGACAGGGCCCACGAGCAGTACTTC
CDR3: CASSDGDRAHEQYF

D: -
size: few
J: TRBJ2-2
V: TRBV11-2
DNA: TGTGCCAGCAGCGTAACAGCGAACACCGGGGAGCTGTTTTTT
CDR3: CASSVTANTGELFF